The 10 T cell receptor beta chains below all came from one sample that was sequenced in a study of blood T cell dynamics during melanoma immunotherapy. As for time point: week 3, after first cycle of checkpoint inhibitor. Produced via immunoSEQ multiplex PCR; TCRdb's table is partial and in-frame only. The data contain approximately 10,000 clones, 85% of them singletons. The material was blood, obtained from a patient treated with checkpoint blockade. Source of these receptors: a human donor with melanoma.

The rearrangement links TRBV11-2 to TRBJ2-3; no clear D. Trimming pared 0 bases from V and 1 base from J, leaving 2 bases between. Germline V gene data show CDR1 as SGHAT and CDR2 as FQNNGV. This CDR3 comprises 13 residues. Here the CDR3 reads CASSLDRTDTQYF. The CDR3 nucleotides are TGTGCCAGCAGCTTAGACCGCACAGATACGCAGTATTTT. Full variable domain (remainder filled in from reference TRBV11-2 and TRBJ2-3): EAGVAQSPRYKIIEKRQSVAFWCNPISGHATLYWYQQILGQGPKLLIQFQNNGVVDDSQLPKDRFSAERLKGVDSTLKIQPAKLEDSAVYLCASSLDRTDTQYFGPGTRLTVL.

In this sample, this clone turned up once. The chain links TRBV30 to TRBJ2-7; 7 bases agree with TRBD1. Germline CDR1 reads GTSNPN; CDR2 reads SVGIG (reference sequence). CDR3 size: 13 residues. V lost 0 bases, J lost 5 bases, and 4 bases stayed unmatched. CDR3 amino acids: CAWSVHRGNEQYF. Here the CDR3 DNA reads TGTGCCTGGAGTGTTCACAGGGGAAACGAGCAGTACTTC.

The rearrangement joins TRBV19 to TRBJ1-1; D might be TRBD1 (5 bases). Trimming left V 3 bases short and J 5 bases short, with 10 bases between. The V gene's germline CDR1 is LNHDA and CDR2 SQIVND (reference sequence). The CDR3 totals 13 residues. This CDR3 is CASSMTDLTEAFF. The CDR3 DNA is TGTGCCAGTAGTATGACAGACCTAACTGAAGCTTTCTTT.

The chain couples TRBV6-5 to TRBJ1-2, with TRBD1 matching 9 bases. There are 15 residues in the CDR3. With V trimmed by 5 bases and J by 7 bases, 11 bases remained unmatched. Germline lookup yields CDR1 MNHEY and CDR2 SVGAGI. CDR3 sequence: CASSRGDRAHLGYTF. CDR3 coding DNA: TGTGCCAGCAGTCGAGGGGACAGGGCTCATCTTGGCTACACCTTC.

The CDR3 here is CASSFGPGPSPLHF. The CDR3 DNA sequence: TGCGCCAGCAGCTTTGGCCCAGGGCCCTCACCCCTCCACTTT. The gene calls are TRBV5-1 and TRBJ1-6; a possible D gene is TRBD1 (5 bases). Looked up from germline, CDR1 is SGHRS and CDR2 is YFSETQ. The CDR3 covers 14 residues. V was pared by 2 bases and J by 10 bases, with 13 bases between.

The V gene is TRBV28, the J gene TRBJ2-7; a weak D match, TRBD2 (6 bases). The CDR3 runs 14 residues. Between the trimmed V and J ends, which lost 6 bases and 9 bases, there was a span of 21 bases. Germline loops: CDR1 MDHEN, CDR2 SYDVKM. The CDR3 region has the DNA TGTGCCAGCAGAGCGACCGGGGACTCAACCTGGCAGTACTTC. This encodes CASRATGDSTWQYF. The full variable domain, with the rest looked up from reference TRBV28 and TRBJ2-7, is DVKVTQSSRYLVKRTGEKVFLECVQDMDHENMFWYRQDPGLGLRLIYFSYDVKMKEKGDIPEGYSVSREKKERFSLILESASTNQTSMYLCASRATGDSTWQYFGPGTRLTVT.

This chain joins TRBV15 and TRBJ1-2; D gene uncertain. The CDR3 contains 14 residues. The germline V gene has CDR1 LNHNV and CDR2 YYDKDF (reference sequence). V gave up 0 bases and J gave up 7 bases, with 12 bases separating them. The CDR3 nucleotides read TGTGCCACCAGCAGAGATCCAAGGATTGCTGGCTACACCTTC. This gives the protein CATSRDPRIAGYTF. Drawing the rest from reference TRBV15 and TRBJ1-2, the complete variable domain is DAMVIQNPRYQVTQFGKPVTLSCSQTLNHNVMYWYQQKSSQAPKLLFHYYDKDFNNEADTPDNFQSRRPNTSFCFLDIRSPGLGDTAMYLCATSRDPRIAGYTFGSGTRLTVV.

This chain uses TRBV5-5 with TRBJ1-2, with D tentatively TRBD1 (5 bases). CDR1 and CDR2 from the germline V gene are SGHKS and YYEKEE (reference sequence). Trimming took 4 bases from V and 5 from J, leaving 18 bases between them. This CDR3 has 15 residues. The CDR3 region is CASSPASGRDYGYTF. In nucleotides, the CDR3 is TGTGCCAGCAGCCCCGCTTCAGGGAGGGATTATGGCTACACCTTC.

This CDR3 is CASSYTREGSDTQYF. CDR3 sequence (DNA): TGTGCCAGCAGTTACACCAGGGAAGGGTCAGATACGCAGTATTTT. The chain combines TRBV6-5 with TRBJ2-3; maybe TRBD1 (5 bases). Germline CDR1 MNHEY, CDR2 SVGAGI. The CDR3 is 15 residues long. V was pared by 2 bases and J by 4 bases, with 13 bases between.

The chain joins TRBV19 to TRBJ2-1, with 12 bases that match TRBD1. V trimming: 6 bases; J trimming: 8 bases; junction bases outside the gene matches: 11. CDR1 and CDR2 from the germline V gene are LNHDA and SQIVND (reference sequence). The CDR3 consists of 16 residues. The DNA for the CDR3 is TGTGCCAGTAGCCTACCCCGGGACAGGGGGCGACATGAGCAGTTCTTC. Translating it yields CASSLPRDRGRHEQFF.